This TCR beta chain came from a study of a mutant IDH1 vaccine in newly diagnosed glioma. In the study overall: Sex among treated patients split about 60% male, about 40% female; mean age was roughly 40 years.

Stated time point: week 11, during vaccination. Every vaccine dose comprised 300 ug of mutant IDH1 20-mer peptide plus topical imiquimod. Repertoires were generated with immunoSEQ multiplex PCR, while TCRdb's copy carries only in-frame clones and drops some. The data hold fewer than 75,000 clones, with about four fifths observed a single time. In regard to this clone: Its specificity is not known.

J was trimmed by 7 bases and V by 1 base; bases with no gene match: 3. CDR1 and CDR2 (germline): LGHNA, YNFKEQ. The CDR3 length is 13 residues. V gene TRBV4-2 combines with J gene TRBJ1-2; 7 bases align to TRBD1. The origin of this receptor is a woman aged 45-65 years with glioma. The sample in question was PBMCs, obtained from a glioma patient whose treatment included an IDH1 peptide vaccine. For the CDR3, the DNA is TGTGCCAGCAGCCAAGCAGGGGGAGGTGGCTACACCTTC. Translating it yields CASSQAGGGGYTF.